This TCR beta chain derives from a study of blood T cell repertoires in COVID-19. Overall study: Both acute and convalescent COVID-19 samples were obtained from the United States, Italy and Spain. T cells, B-cell-depleted T cells, or PBMCs supplied cDNA or gDNA.

The authors' processing: Reference gene primer amplification in the assay estimated nucleated cell counts. TCRdb keeps only in-frame clones here, not all; method: immunoSEQ multiplex PCR. That table furnishes V, J and clone size, whereas the DNA furnished D and trimming. The table includes 65,000 to 90,000 clones, approximately 88% detected once. This sequence was found in a man at least 80 years old with active or convalescent COVID-19. Sequenced sample: peripheral blood.

This CDR3 reads CSAMALAGRETQYF. The CDR3 DNA reads TGCAGCGCCATGGCACTAGCGGGCCGGGAGACCCAGTACTTC. The genes are TRBV29-1 and TRBJ2-5; 9 bases are a match to TRBD2. V trimming: 7 bases; J trimming: 5 bases; junction bases outside the gene matches: 11. CDR3 size: 14 residues. The germline CDR1 and CDR2 sequences are SQVTM and ANQGSEA. Variable domain in full (rest from reference TRBV29-1 and TRBJ2-5): SAVISQKPSRDICQRGTSLTIQCQVDSQVTMMFWYRQQPGQSLTLIATANQGSEATYESGFVIDKFPISRPNLTFSTLTVSNMSPEDSSIYLCSAMALAGRETQYFGPGTRLLVL.